A selection of T cell receptor beta chains follows, all from one sample in a study of T cells in tumors after PD-1 blockade. Sequencing was performed with immunoSEQ multiplex PCR; in TCRdb, only in-frame clones are kept and a portion is missing. The sample carries under 50,000 clones, approximately 80% recorded once. The specimen was PBMCs, collected before anti-PD-1 therapy. These receptors were collected from a human donor with advanced basal cell or squamous cell carcinoma (not recorded which). Each CDR3 is given with its conserved first and last residue. A D gene is named only where the DNA matches it firmly. Clone sizes are given selectively: once, few, many, or a class where the clone is expanded.

>NA|NA|TRBV5-1|TRBJ1-5
CASSLSPDRNQPQHF
TGCGCCAGCAGCTTATCCCCCGATCGCAATCAGCCCCAGCATTTT
>NA|NA|TRBV3-1/TRBV3-2|TRBJ2-5
CASSQGTGRAGTQYF
TGTGCCAGCAGCCAAGGGACAGGGAGGGCGGGGACCCAGTACTTC
>TRBD1|few|TRBV19|TRBJ1-2
CASSMGQSYGYTF
TGTGCCAGTAGTATGGGACAGAGCTATGGCTACACCTTC
>NA|NA|TRBV12-3/TRBV12-4|TRBJ2-3
CASSPPEGDTQYF
TGTGCCAGCAGCCCCCCGGAGGGGGATACGCAGTATTTT
>NA|NA|TRBV29-1|TRBJ1-2
CSVGGHGYTF
TGCAGCGTTGGGGGGCATGGCTACACCTTC
>TRBD1|NA|TRBV6-5|TRBJ1-1
CASSLGTGTKVEAFF
TGTGCCAGCAGCCTCGGGACAGGGACGAAGGTTGAAGCTTTCTTT
>TRBD1|NA|TRBV19|TRBJ1-2
CASTHRRDSYGYTF
TGTGCCAGTACCCATCGCCGGGACAGCTATGGCTACACCTTC
>NA|NA|TRBV2|TRBJ1-2
CASSPDYTF
TGTGCCAGCAGCCCGGACTACACCTTC
>NA|few|TRBV5-1|TRBJ1-6
CASSLASNGAPGSPLHF
TGCGCCAGCAGCTTGGCTAGCAACGGCGCCCCGGGTTCACCCCTCCACTTT
>NA|NA|TRBV7-2|TRBJ2-2
CASSFSYSQTGELFF
TGTGCCAGCAGTTTTAGTTACAGCCAGACCGGGGAGCTGTTTTTT
>NA|NA|TRBV28|TRBJ2-7
CASSQAGQYVEQYF
TGTGCCAGCAGTCAAGCGGGACAGTACGTCGAGCAGTACTTC
>TRBD1|NA|TRBV24-1|TRBJ1-5
CATSDSDRVGQPQHF
TGTGCCACCAGTGATTCGGACAGGGTCGGACAGCCCCAGCATTTT
>TRBD2|NA|TRBV4-1|TRBJ2-7
CASSRGETSGDSYEQYF
TGCGCCAGCAGCCGCGGGGAGACTAGCGGGGACTCCTACGAGCAGTACTTC
>NA|NA|TRBV12-3/TRBV12-4|TRBJ2-3
CASSFTDTQYF
TGTGCCAGCAGTTTCACAGATACGCAGTATTTT
>NA|few|TRBV5-4|TRBJ2-4
CASSSLDGLLGKNIQYF
TGTGCCAGCAGCTCCCTAGATGGGCTGTTAGGCAAAAACATTCAGTACTTC
>NA|NA|TRBV2|TRBJ2-5
CASSEVGGGRETQYF
TGTGCCAGCAGTGAAGTAGGGGGGGGGCGAGAGACCCAGTACTTC
>NA|NA|TRBV13|TRBJ2-7
CASSLGPGAYEQYF
TGTGCCAGCAGCTTAGGCCCAGGAGCTTACGAGCAGTACTTC
>NA|NA|TRBV6-5|TRBJ1-6
CASILRYGSPLHF
TGTGCCAGCATCCTCAGATATGGTTCACCCCTCCACTTT
>NA|NA|TRBV6-6|TRBJ2-7
CASSLKWEQYF
TGTGCCAGCAGCCTTAAATGGGAGCAGTACTTC
>NA|NA|TRBV7-9|TRBJ2-3
CASSSEGDTQYF
TGTGCCAGCAGCTCGGAGGGGGATACGCAGTATTTT
>TRBD1|few|TRBV19|TRBJ1-5
CASSDRDVRNQPQHF
TGTGCCAGTAGTGACAGGGACGTTCGAAATCAGCCCCAGCATTTT
>NA|NA|TRBV19|TRBJ1-2
CASTADGQAPLSGGYTF
TGTGCCAGTACCGCCGACGGGCAGGCTCCCCTTTCTGGGGGCTACACCTTC